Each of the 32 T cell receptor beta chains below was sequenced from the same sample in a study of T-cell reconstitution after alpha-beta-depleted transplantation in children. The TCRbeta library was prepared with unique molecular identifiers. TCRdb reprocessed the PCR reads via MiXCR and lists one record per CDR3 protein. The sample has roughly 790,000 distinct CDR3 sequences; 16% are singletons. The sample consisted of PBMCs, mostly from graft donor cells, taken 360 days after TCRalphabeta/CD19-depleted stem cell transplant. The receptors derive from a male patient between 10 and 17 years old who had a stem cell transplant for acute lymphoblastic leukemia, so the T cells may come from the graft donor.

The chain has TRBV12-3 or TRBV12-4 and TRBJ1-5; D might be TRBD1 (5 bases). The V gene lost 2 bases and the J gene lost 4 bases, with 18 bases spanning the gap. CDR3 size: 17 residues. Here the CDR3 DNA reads TGTGCCAGCAGTTTACGGGCAGGGATTGGCGTTAATCAGCCCCAGCATTTT. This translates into CASSLRAGIGVNQPQHF.

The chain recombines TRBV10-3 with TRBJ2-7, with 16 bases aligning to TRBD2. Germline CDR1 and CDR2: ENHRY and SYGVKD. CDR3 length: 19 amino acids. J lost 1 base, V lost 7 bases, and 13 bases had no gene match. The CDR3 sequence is CAIKTELGLAGGRSYEQYF. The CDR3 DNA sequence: TGTGCCATCAAAACCGAGTTGGGACTAGCGGGAGGGAGGTCCTACGAGCAGTACTTC.

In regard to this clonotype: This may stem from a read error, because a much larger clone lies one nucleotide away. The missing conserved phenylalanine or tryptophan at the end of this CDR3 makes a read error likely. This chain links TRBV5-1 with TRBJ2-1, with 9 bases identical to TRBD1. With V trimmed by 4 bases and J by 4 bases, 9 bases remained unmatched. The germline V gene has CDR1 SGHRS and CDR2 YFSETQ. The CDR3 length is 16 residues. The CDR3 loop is CASSRSGTGLYNEQFC. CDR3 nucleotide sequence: TGCGCCAGCAGCAGATCCGGGACAGGGTTATACAATGAGCAGTTCTGC.

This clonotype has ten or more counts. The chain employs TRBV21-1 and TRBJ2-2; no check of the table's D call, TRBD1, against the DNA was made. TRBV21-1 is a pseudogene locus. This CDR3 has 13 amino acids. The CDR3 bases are TGTGCCAGCAACGACAGGAACACCGGGGAGCTGTTTTTT. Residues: CASNDRNTGELFF.

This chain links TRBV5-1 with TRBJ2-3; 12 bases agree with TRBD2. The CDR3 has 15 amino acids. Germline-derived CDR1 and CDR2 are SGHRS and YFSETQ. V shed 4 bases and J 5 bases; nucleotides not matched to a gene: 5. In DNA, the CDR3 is TGCGCCAGCAGCCAGTGGACTAGCGGGAAAGATACGCAGTATTTT. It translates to CASSQWTSGKDTQYF.

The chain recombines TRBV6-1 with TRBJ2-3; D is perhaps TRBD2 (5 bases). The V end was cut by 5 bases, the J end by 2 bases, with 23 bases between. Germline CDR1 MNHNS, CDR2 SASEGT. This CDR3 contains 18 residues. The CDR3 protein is CASSPRSGKGGSTDTQYF. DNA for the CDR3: TGTGCCAGCAGTCCAAGGAGCGGAAAAGGAGGTTCCACAGATACGCAGTATTTT.

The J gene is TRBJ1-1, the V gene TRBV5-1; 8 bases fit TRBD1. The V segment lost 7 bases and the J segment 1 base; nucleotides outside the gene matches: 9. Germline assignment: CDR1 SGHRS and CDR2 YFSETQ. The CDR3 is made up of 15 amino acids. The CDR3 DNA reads TGCGCCAGCGAAAGAGGCAGGGGGCAGAACACTGAAGCTTTCTTT. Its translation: CASERGRGQNTEAFF.

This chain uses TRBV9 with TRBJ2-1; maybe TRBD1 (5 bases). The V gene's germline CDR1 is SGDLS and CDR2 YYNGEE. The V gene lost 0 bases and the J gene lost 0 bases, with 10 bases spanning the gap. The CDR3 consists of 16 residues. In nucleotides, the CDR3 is TGTGCCAGCAGCGTAGTAGGGGTTGGCTCCTACAATGAGCAGTTCTTC. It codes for CASSVVGVGSYNEQFF.

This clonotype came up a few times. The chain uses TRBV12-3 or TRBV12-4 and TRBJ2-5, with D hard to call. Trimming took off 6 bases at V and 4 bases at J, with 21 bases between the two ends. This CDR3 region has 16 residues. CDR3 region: CASRPYSATKGETQYF. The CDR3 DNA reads TGTGCCAGCAGACCTTATTCGGCCACAAAGGGAGAGACCCAGTACTTC.

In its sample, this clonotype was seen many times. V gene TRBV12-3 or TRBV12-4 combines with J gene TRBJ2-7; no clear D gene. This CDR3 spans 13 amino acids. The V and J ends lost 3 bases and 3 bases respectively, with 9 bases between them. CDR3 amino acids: CASSFGDLYEQYF. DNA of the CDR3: TGTGCCAGCAGTTTCGGCGATCTCTACGAGCAGTACTTC.

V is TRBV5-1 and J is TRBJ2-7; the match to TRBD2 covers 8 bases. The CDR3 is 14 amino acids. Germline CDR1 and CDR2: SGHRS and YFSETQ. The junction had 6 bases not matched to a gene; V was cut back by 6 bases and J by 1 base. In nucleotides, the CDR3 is TGCGCCAGCACCCAAGGCGGGGGGTCCTACGAGCAGTACTTC. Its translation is CASTQGGGSYEQYF.

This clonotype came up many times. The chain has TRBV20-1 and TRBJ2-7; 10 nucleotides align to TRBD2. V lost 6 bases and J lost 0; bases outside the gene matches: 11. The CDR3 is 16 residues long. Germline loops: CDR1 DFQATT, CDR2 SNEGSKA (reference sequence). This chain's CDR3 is CSAPGTSDLSSYEQYF. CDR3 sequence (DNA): TGCAGTGCCCCCGGGACTAGCGACCTCTCCTCCTACGAGCAGTACTTC.

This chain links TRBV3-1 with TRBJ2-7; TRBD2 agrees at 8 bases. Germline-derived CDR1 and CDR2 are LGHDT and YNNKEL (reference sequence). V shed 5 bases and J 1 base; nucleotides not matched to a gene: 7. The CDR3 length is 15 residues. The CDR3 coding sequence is TGTGCCAGCAGCACACGGGAGGGCCTTTCCTACGAGCAGTACTTC. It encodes CASSTREGLSYEQYF.

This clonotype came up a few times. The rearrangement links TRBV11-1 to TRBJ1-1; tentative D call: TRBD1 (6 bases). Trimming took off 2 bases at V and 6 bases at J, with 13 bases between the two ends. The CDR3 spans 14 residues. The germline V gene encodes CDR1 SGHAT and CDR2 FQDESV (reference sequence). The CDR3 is CASSLSGDIAEAFF. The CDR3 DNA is TGTGCCAGCAGCTTATCAGGGGATATTGCTGAAGCTTTCTTT.

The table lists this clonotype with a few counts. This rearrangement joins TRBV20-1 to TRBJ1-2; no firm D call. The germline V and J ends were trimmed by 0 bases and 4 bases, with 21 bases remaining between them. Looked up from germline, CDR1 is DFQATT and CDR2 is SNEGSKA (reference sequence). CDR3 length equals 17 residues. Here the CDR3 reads CSARDRRPGLDGYGYTF. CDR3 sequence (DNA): TGCAGTGCTAGAGATCGCAGGCCCGGCCTAGATGGCTATGGCTACACCTTC.

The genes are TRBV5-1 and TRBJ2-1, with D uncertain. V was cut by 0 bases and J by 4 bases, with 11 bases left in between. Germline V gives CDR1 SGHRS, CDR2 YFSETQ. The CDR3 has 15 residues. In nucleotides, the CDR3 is TGCGCCAGCAGCTTGGACAGTTTCGCTTACAATGAGCAGTTCTTC. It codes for CASSLDSFAYNEQFF.

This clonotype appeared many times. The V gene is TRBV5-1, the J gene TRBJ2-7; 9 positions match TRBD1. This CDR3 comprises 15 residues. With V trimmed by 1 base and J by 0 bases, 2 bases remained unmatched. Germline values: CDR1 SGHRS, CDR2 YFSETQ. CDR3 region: CASSLTGGSSYEQYF. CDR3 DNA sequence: TGCGCCAGCAGCTTGACAGGGGGCAGCTCCTACGAGCAGTACTTC. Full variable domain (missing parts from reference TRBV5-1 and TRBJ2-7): KAGVTQTPRYLIKTRGQQVTLSCSPISGHRSVSWYQQTPGQGLQFLFEYFSETQRNKGNFPGRFSGRQFSNSRSEMNVSTLELGDSALYLCASSLTGGSSYEQYFGPGTRLTVT.

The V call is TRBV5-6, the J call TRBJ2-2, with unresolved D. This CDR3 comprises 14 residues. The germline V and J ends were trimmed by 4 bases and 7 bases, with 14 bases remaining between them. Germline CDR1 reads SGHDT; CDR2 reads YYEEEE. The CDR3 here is CASSEDPRVGELFF. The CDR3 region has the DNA TGTGCCAGCAGCGAGGACCCCCGCGTCGGGGAGCTGTTTTTT.

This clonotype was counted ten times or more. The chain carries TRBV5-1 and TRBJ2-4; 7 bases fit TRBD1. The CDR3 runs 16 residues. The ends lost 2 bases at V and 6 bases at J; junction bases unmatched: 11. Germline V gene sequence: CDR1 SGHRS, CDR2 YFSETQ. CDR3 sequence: CASSLPATGWTNIQYF. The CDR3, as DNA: TGCGCCAGCAGCTTACCGGCGACAGGGTGGACAAACATTCAGTACTTC.

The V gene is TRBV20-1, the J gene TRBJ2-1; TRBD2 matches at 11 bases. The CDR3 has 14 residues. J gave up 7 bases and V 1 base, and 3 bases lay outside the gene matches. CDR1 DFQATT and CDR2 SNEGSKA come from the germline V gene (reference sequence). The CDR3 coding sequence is TGCAGTGCTAGAGGGGGACTAGCGGCGAATGAGCAGTTCTTC. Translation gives CSARGGLAANEQFF.

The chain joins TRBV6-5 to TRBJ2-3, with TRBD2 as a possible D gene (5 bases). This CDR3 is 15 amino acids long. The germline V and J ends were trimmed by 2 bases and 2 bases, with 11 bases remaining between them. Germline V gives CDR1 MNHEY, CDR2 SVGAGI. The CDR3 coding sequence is TGTGCCAGCAGTTACGGGCTCGGGATCACAGATACGCAGTATTTT. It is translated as CASSYGLGITDTQYF.

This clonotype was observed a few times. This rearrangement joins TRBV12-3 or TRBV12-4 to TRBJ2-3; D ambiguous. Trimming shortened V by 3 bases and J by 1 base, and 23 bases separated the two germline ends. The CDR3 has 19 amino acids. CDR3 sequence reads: CASSFTSLIGPSGTDTQYF. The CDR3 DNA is TGTGCCAGCAGTTTCACCTCCTTAATCGGACCCTCGGGCACAGATACGCAGTATTTT.

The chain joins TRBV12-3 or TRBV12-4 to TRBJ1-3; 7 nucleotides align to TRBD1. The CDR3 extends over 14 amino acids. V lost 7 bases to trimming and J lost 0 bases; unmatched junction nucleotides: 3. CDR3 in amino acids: CASNGDSSGNTIYF. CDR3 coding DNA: TGTGCCAGCAACGGGGACAGCTCTGGAAACACCATATATTTT.

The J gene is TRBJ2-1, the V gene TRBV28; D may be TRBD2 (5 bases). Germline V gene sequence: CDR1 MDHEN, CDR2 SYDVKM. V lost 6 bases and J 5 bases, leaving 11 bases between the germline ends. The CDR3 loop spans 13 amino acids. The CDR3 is CASRRGGDNEQFF. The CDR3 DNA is TGTGCCAGCAGACGCGGAGGTGACAATGAGCAGTTCTTC.

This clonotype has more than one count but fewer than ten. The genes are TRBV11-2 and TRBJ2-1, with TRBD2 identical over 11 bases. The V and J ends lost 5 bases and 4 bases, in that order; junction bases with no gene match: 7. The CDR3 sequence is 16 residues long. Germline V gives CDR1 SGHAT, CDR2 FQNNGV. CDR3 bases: TGTGCCAGCAGCGGACGACTAGCGGGAACGTACAATGAGCAGTTCTTC. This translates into CASSGRLAGTYNEQFF.

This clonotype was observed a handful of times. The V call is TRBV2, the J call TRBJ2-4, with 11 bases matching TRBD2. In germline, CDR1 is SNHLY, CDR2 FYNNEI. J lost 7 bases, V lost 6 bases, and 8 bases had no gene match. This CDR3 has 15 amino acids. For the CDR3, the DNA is TGTGCCAGCAGGGAGACTAGCGGGATGGGGAACATTCAGTACTTC. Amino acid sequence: CASRETSGMGNIQYF.

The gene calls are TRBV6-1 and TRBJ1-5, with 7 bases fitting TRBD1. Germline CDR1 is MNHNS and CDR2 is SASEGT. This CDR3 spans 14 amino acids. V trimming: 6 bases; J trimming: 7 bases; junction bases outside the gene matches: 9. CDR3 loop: CASSPNRGGQPQHF. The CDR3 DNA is TGTGCCAGCAGCCCTAACAGGGGAGGGCAGCCCCAGCATTTT.

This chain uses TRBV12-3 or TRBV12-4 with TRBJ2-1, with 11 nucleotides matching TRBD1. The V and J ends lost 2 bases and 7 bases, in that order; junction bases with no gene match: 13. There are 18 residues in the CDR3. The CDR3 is CASSLSGGRGQGANEQFF. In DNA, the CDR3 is TGTGCCAGCAGTTTATCAGGCGGTAGAGGACAGGGGGCGAATGAGCAGTTCTTC.

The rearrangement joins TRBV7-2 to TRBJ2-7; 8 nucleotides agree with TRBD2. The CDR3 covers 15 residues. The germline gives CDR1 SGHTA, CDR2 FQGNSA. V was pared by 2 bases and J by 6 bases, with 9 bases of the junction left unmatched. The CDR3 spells CASSLMAGGSGEQYF. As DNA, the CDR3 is TGTGCCAGCAGCTTAATGGCGGGAGGATCGGGCGAGCAGTACTTC.

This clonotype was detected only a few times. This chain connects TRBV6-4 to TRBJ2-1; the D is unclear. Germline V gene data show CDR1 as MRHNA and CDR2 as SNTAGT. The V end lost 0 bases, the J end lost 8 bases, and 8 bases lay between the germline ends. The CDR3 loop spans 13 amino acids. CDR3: CASSDSSWDEQFF. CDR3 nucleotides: TGTGCCAGCAGTGACTCTTCGTGGGATGAGCAGTTCTTC.

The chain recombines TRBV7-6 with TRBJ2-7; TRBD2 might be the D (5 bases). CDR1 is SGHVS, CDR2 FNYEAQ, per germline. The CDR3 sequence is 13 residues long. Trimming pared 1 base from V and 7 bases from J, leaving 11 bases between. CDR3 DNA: TGTGCCAGCAGCTTAGTCGTACTAGAAGAGCAGTACTTC. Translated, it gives CASSLVVLEEQYF.

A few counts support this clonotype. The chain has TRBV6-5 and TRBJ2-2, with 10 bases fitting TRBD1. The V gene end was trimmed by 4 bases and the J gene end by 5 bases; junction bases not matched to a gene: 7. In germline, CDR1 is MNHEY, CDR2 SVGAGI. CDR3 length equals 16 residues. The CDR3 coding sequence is TGTGCCAGCAGTTCCTTCGGGACAGGGGTAACCGGGGAGCTGTTTTTT. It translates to CASSSFGTGVTGELFF.